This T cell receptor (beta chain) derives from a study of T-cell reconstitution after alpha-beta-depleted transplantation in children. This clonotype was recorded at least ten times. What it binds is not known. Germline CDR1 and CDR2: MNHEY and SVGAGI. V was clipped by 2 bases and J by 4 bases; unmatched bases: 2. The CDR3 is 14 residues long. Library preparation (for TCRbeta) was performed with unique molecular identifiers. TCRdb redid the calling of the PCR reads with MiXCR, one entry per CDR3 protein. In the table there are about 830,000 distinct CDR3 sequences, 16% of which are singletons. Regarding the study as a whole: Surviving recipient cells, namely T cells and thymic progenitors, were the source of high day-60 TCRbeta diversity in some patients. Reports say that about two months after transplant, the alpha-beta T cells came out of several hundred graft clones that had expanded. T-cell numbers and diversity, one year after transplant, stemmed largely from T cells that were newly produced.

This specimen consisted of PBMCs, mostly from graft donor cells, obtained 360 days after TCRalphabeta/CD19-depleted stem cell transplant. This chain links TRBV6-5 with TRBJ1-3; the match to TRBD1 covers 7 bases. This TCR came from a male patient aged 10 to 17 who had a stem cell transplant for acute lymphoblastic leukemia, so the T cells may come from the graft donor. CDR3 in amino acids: CASSYEGAGNTIYF. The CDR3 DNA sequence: TGTGCCAGCAGTTACGAGGGGGCAGGAAACACCATATATTTT.